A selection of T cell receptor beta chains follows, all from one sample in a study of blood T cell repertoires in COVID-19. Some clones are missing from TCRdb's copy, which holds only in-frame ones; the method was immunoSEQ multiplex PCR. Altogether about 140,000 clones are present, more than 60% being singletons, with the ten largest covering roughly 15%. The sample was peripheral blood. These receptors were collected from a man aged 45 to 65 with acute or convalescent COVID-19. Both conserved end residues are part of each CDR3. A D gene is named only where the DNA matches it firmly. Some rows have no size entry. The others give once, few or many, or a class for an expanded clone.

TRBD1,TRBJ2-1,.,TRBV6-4,CASSDSDRANEQFF,TGTGCCAGCAGTGACTCGGACAGGGCAAATGAGCAGTTCTTC
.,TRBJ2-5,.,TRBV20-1,CSARALETQYF,TGCAGTGCCCGCGCCCTGGAGACCCAGTACTTC
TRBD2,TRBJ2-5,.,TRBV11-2,CASSPTSGVWTQYF,TGTGCCAGCAGCCCAACTAGCGGGGTCTGGACCCAGTACTTC
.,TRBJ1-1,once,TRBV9,CASSSPRGGMGTEAFF,TGTGCCAGCAGCTCCCCCCGGGGAGGAATGGGCACTGAAGCTTTCTTT
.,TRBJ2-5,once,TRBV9,CASSVDGSEAETQYF,TGTGCCAGCAGCGTAGATGGGTCGGAGGCAGAGACCCAGTACTTC
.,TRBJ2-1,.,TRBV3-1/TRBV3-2,CASSQNQNEQFF,TGTGCCAGCAGCCAAAACCAGAATGAGCAGTTCTTC
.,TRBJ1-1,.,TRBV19,CASSIVADTEAFF,TGTGCCAGTAGTATAGTGGCCGACACTGAAGCTTTCTTT
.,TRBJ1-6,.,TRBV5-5,CASSSQQTQSPLHF,TGTGCCAGCAGCTCTCAACAAACCCAGTCACCCCTCCACTTT
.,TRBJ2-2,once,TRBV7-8,CASSGVQVTNTGELFF,TGTGCCAGCAGCGGCGTACAGGTCACGAACACCGGGGAGCTGTTTTTT
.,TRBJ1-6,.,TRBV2,CASSEGRVHSPLHF,TGTGCCAGCAGTGAAGGCAGGGTCCACTCACCCCTCCACTTT
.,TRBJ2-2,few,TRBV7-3,CASSLRGSETGELFF,TGTGCCAGCAGCTTACGGGGATCGGAAACCGGGGAGCTGTTTTTT
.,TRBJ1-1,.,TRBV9,CASSALGRGHAFF,TGTGCCAGCAGCGCTCTGGGCAGGGGACATGCTTTCTTT
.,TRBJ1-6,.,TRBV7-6,CASRRLGVLNSPLHF,TGTGCCAGCAGACGGCTAGGGGTTTTAAATTCACCCCTCCACTTT
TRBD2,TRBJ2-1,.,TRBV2,CASRLAGGYNEQFF,TGTGCCAGCCGACTAGCGGGGGGGTACAATGAGCAGTTCTTC
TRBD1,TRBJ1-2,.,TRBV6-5,CASSYLRTGGGYGYTF,TGTGCCAGCAGTTACCTGCGGACAGGGGGAGGCTATGGCTACACCTTC
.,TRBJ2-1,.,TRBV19,CASSREQGYNEQFF,TGTGCCAGTAGTAGAGAACAGGGCTACAATGAGCAGTTCTTC
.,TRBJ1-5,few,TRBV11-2,CASDRTASNQPQHF,TGTGCCAGCGATAGAACAGCTAGCAATCAGCCCCAGCATTTT
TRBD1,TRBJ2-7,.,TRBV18,CASSPLTDRGVDEQYF,TGTGCCAGCTCACCTTTGACGGACAGGGGGGTCGACGAGCAGTACTTC
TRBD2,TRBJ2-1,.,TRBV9,CASSDLSGGQLNEQFF,TGTGCCAGCAGCGATCTTAGCGGGGGACAACTCAATGAGCAGTTCTTC
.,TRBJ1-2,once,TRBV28,CASSRESGRDTF,TGTGCCAGCAGCAGGGAATCTGGGCGTGACACCTTC
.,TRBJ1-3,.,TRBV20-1,CSASSTAMGGLGNTIYF,TGCAGTGCTAGTTCCACTGCTATGGGGGGGCTTGGAAACACCATATATTTT
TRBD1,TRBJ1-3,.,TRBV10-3,CAIRTGTENTIYF,TGTGCCATCAGGACAGGGACAGAAAACACCATATATTTT
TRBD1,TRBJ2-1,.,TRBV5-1,CASSLGQGGYNEQFF,TGCGCCAGCAGCTTGGGACAGGGCGGGTACAATGAGCAGTTCTTC
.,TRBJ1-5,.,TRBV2,CASSGSGGRDQPQHF,TGTGCCAGCAGTGGTTCGGGGGGAAGGGATCAGCCCCAGCATTTT
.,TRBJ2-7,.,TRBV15,CATSRDEWATYYEQYF,TGTGCCACCAGCAGAGATGAATGGGCTACTTACTACGAGCAGTACTTC
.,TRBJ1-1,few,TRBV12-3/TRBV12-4,CASSFSGTEAFF,TGTGCCAGCAGTTTTTCGGGCACTGAAGCTTTCTTT
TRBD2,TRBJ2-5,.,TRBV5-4,CASRTLAGGQKTQYF,TGTGCCAGCAGGACACTAGCGGGGGGGCAGAAGACCCAGTACTTC
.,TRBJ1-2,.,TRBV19,CASSRAEINYGYTF,TGTGCCAGTAGTAGGGCAGAAATTAACTATGGCTACACCTTC